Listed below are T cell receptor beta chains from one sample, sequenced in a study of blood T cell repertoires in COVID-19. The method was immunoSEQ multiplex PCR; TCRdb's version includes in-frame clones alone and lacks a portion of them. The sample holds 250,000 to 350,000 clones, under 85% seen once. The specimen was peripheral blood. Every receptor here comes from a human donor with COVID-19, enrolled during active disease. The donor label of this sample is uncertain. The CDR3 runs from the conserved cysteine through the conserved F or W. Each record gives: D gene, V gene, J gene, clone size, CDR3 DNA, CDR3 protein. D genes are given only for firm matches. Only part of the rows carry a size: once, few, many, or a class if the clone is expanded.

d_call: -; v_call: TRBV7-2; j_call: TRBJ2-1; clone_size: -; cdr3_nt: TGTGCCAGCAGCTTAGCGCTCGGAGCCGCCAATGAGCAGTTCTTC; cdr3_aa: CASSLALGAANEQFF
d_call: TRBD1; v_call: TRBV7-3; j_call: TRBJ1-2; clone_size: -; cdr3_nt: TGTGCCAGCAGCCTGGAAGGGGGACAGAACTATGGCTACACCTTC; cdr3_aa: CASSLEGGQNYGYTF
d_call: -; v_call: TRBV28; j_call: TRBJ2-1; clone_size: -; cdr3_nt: TGTGCCAGCAGTGTCCTAGCTCCAAGCTCCTACAATGAGCAGTTCTTC; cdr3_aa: CASSVLAPSSYNEQFF
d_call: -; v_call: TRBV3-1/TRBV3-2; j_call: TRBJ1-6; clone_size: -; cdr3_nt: TGTGCCAGCAGCTCTGCCGAGCTTTCACCCCTCCACTTT; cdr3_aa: CASSSAELSPLHF
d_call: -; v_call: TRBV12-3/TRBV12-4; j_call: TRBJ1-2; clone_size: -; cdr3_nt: TGTGCCAGCAGTTTGCCCGCGAACTATGGCTACACCTTC; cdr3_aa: CASSLPANYGYTF
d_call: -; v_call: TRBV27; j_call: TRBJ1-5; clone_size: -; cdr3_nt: TGTGCCAGCAGTCCGTATTTTAATCAGCCCCAGCATTTT; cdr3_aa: CASSPYFNQPQHF
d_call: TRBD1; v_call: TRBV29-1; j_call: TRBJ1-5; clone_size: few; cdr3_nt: TGCAGCGTTGGAAGTGGACAGGCGGCTCAGCCCCAGCATTTT; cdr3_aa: CSVGSGQAAQPQHF
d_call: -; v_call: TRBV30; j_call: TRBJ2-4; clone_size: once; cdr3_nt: TGTGCCTGGACCCCCGGGAGCCTCAAAAACATTCAGTACTTC; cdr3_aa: CAWTPGSLKNIQYF
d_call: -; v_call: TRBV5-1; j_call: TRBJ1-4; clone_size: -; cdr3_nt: TGCGCCAGCAGCTTGGAAACACAGGGTGGAGAAAAACTGTTTTTT; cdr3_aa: CASSLETQGGEKLFF
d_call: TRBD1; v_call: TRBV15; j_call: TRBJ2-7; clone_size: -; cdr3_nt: TGTGCCACCAGCAGAGATGATCGGGACAGGGGTGGCGAGCAGTACTTC; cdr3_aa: CATSRDDRDRGGEQYF
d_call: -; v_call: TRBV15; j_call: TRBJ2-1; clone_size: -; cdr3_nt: TGTGCCACCAGCAGACTAGGGGCCTACAATGAGCAGTTCTTC; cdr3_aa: CATSRLGAYNEQFF
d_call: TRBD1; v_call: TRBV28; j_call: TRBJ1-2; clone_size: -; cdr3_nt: TGTGCCATCTCGTCCGGACAGGGGTCTTATGGCTACACCTTC; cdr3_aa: CAISSGQGSYGYTF
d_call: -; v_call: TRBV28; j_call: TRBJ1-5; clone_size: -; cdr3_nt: TGTGCCAGCTGCGTATCGAATCAGCCCCAGCATTTT; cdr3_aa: CASCVSNQPQHF
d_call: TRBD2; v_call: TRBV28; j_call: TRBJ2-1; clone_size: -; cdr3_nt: TGTGCCAGCGAGACTAGCGGCTCCTACAATGAGCAGTTCTTC; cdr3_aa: CASETSGSYNEQFF
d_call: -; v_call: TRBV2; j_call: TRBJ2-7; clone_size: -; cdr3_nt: TGTGCCAGCAGTTTCCGGGACACGATCTCCTACGAGCAGTACTTC; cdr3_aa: CASSFRDTISYEQYF
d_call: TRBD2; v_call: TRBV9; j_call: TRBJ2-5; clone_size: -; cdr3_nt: TGTGCCAGCAGCGTAGGTATCCTTAGCGGGAGGGAAGAGACCCAGTACTTC; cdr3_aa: CASSVGILSGREETQYF
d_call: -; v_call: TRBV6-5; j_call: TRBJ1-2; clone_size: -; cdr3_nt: TGTGCCAGCAGTTTTCCCGGTTATGGCTACACCTTC; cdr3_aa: CASSFPGYGYTF
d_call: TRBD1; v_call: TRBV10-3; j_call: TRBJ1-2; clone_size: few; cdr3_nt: TGTGCCATCAGTTCGCAGGGGGTGGAGGGCTACACCTTC; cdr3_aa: CAISSQGVEGYTF
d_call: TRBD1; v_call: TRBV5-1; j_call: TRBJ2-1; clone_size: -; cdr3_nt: TGCGCCAGCAGCTCCGTGGGGGCCGGACAGGGGATATACAATGAGCAGTTCTTC; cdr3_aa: CASSSVGAGQGIYNEQFF
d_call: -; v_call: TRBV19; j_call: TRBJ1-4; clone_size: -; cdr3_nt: TGTGCCAGTAGTATCAGGGGTGAAAAACTGTTTTTT; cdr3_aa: CASSIRGEKLFF
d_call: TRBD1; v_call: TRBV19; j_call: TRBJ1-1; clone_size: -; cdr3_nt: TGTGCCAGTAGTCGACAGGGCGACACTGAAGCTTTCTTT; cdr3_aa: CASSRQGDTEAFF
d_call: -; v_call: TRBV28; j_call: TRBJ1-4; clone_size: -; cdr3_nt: TGTGCCAGCAGTTCCCAGTCGGGGTTCGGAACTAATGAAAAACTGTTTTTT; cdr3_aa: CASSSQSGFGTNEKLFF
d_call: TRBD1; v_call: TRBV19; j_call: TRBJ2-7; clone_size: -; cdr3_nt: TGTGCCAGGAACCGGGACAGACCCTACGAGCAGTACTTC; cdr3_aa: CARNRDRPYEQYF
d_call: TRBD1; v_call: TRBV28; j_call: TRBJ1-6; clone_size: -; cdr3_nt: TGTGCCAGCGGGACAGGGGGCGAAAACGGGACACCCCTCCACTTT; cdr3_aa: CASGTGGENGTPLHF
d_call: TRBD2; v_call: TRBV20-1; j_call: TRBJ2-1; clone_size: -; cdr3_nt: TGCAGTGCTAGTTTAAGGGGGTTTACTAGCGGGGTGTACAATGAGCAGTTCTTC; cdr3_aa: CSASLRGFTSGVYNEQFF
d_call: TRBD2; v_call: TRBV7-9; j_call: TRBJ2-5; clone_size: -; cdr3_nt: TGTGCCAGCAGCTTAGCAGCTGACAGCGGGGTGGAGACCCAGTACTTC; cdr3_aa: CASSLAADSGVETQYF
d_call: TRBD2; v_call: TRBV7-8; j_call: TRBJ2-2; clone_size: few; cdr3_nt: TGTGCCAGCAGCTTTATTAGCGGGACGAACACCGGGGAGCTGTTTTTT; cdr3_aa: CASSFISGTNTGELFF
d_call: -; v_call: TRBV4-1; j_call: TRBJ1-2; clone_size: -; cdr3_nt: TGCGCCAGCAGCCAAGAACCGGGGGAGCTTCGTGGCTACACCTTC; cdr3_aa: CASSQEPGELRGYTF
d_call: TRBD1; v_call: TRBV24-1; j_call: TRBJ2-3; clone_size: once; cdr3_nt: TGTGCCACCAGTGATTCCCCGGGACAGTTCACAGATACGCAGTATTTT; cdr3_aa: CATSDSPGQFTDTQYF
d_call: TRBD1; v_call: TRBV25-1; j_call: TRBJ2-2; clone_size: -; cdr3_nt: TGTGCCAGCCTGACCGGGACAGGGATCAGGGAGCTGTTTTTT; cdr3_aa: CASLTGTGIRELFF
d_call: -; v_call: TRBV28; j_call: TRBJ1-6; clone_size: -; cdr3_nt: TGTGCCAGCAGTTTATGGATGCAGTCCAATTCACCCCTCCACTTT; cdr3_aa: CASSLWMQSNSPLHF
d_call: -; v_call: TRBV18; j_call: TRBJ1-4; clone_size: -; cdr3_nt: TGTGCCAGCTCACCAGCCGGGAATGAAAAACTGTTTTTT; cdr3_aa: CASSPAGNEKLFF
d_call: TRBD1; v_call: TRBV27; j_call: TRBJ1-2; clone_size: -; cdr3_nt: TGTGCCAGCAGGACAGGGGGGGGTGGCTACACCTTC; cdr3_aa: CASRTGGGGYTF
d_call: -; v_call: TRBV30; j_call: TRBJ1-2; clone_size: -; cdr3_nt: TGTGCCTGGAGTGTACTCAGGGCTACTAACTATGGCTACACCTTC; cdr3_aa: CAWSVLRATNYGYTF
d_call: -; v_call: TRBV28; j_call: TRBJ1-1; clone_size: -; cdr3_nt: TGTGCCAGCAGCGCAAGGGGGACCGCGAACACTGAAGCTTTCTTT; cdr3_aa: CASSARGTANTEAFF
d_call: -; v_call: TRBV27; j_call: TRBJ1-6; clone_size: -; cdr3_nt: TGTGCCAGCAGTTTAAGGGGCGGGGGAGATAATTCACCCCTCCACTTT; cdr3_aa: CASSLRGGGDNSPLHF
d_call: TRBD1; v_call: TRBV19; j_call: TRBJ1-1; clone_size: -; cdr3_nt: TGTGCCAGTCGGACAGGGGGCGATGTAACTGAAGCTTTCTTT; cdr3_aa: CASRTGGDVTEAFF
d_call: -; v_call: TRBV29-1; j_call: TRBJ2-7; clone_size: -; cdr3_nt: TGCAGCGTTGACCAGGGGGGCCACGAGCAGTACTTC; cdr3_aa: CSVDQGGHEQYF
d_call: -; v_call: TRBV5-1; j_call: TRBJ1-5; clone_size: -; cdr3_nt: TGCGCCAGCAGCTTGGATCCCGGAGTTAGCAATCAGCCCCAGCATTTT; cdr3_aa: CASSLDPGVSNQPQHF
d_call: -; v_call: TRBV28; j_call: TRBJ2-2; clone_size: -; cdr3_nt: TGTGCCAGCAGTTTATTAGAAGGGGAGCTGTTTTTT; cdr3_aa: CASSLLEGELFF
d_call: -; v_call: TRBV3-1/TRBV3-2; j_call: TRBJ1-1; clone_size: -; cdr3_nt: TGTGCCAGCAGCCATGGTACAGGGACAGAAGCTTTCTTT; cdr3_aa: CASSHGTGTEAFF
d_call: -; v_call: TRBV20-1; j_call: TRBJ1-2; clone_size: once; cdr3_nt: TGCAGTGCACAGGCCGGGGGCTACACCTTC; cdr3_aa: CSAQAGGYTF